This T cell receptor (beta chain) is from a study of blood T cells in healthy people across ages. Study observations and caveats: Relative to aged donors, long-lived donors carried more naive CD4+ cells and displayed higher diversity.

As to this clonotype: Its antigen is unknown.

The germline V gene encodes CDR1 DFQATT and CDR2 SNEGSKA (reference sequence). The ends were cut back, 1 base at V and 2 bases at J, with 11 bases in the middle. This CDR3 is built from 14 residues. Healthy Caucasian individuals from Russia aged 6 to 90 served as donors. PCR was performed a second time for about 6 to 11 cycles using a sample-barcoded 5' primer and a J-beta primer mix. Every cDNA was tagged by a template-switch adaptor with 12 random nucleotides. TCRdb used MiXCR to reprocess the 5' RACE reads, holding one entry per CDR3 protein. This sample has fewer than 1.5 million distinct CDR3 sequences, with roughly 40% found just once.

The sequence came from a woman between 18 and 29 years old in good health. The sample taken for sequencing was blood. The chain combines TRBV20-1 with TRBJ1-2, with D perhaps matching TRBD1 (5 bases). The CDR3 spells CSARVGGANYGYTF. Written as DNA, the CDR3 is TGCAGTGCTAGAGTGGGCGGGGCCAACTATGGCTACACCTTC.